This record looks at one T cell receptor beta chain sequence and its context. This entry comes from a study of blood T cell repertoires in COVID-19. Germline CDR1 is WNHNN and CDR2 is SYGVQD (reference sequence). V dropped 5 bases and J dropped 1 base, with 11 bases sitting between them. CDR3 length equals 14 residues. The table came from immunoSEQ multiplex PCR; TCRdb's copy has only in-frame clones and leaves some out. The table includes 170,000 or so clones, 65% to 85% detected once. The material sequenced was peripheral blood. This sequence joins TRBV10-1 and TRBJ2-5; a weak D match, TRBD1 (5 bases). This receptor was obtained from a woman aged 55-69 years with acute or convalescent COVID-19. CDR3 DNA: TGCGCCAGCAGTAGGTCGCAGGGCCAAGAGACCCAGTACTTC. It codes for CASSRSQGQETQYF.